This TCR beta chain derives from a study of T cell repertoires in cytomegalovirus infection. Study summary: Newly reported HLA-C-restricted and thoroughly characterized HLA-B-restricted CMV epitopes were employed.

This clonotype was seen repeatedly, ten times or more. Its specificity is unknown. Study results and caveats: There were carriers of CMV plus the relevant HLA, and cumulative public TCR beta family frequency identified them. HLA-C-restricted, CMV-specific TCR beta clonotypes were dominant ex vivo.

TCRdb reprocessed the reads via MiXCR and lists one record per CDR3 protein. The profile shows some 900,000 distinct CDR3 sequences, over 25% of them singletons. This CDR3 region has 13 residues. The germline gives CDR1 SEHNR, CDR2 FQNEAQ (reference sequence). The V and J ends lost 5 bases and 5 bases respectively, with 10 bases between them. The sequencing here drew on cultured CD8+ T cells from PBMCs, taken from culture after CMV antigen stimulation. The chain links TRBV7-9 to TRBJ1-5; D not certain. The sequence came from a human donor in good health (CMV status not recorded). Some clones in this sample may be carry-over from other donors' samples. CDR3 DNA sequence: TGTGCCAGCAGCCCCGGACCCCATCAGCCCCAGCATTTT. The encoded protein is CASSPGPHQPQHF.